The 21 T cell receptor beta chains in this list originate from one sample, sequenced in a study of long-term antiretroviral therapy in people with HIV. Run at survey level, the immunoSEQ assay was version v3.0. Data came from immunoSEQ multiplex PCR; TCRdb stores just in-frame clones and leaves some out. The sample gives about 24,000 clones, 81% of which show up once; 5.5% to 6% is in the top ten. Sequences were derived from unsorted PBMCs, sampled 4.4 years after starting antiretroviral therapy. These receptors were obtained from a man aged 25 to 40 with HIV.

V usage is TRBV6-5 and J usage is TRBJ1-5; D unresolved. This CDR3 contains 16 residues. V was shortened by 0 bases and J by 2 bases, with 11 bases between the two germline ends. Germline V CDR1 and CDR2: MNHEY, SVGAGI. The CDR3 loop reads CASSYSRPPGNQPQHF. Here the CDR3 DNA reads TGTGCCAGCAGTTACTCGAGGCCTCCGGGCAATCAGCCCCAGCATTTT.

The rearrangement joins TRBV19 to TRBJ1-5; D is unresolved. Trimming left V 3 bases short and J 6 bases short, with 15 bases between. Germline V gives CDR1 LNHDA, CDR2 SQIVND (reference sequence). The CDR3 is made up of 15 amino acids. CDR3 sequence: CASSISGQPSQPQHF. In nucleotides, the CDR3 is TGTGCCAGTAGTATTTCTGGTCAGCCCAGTCAGCCCCAGCATTTT. Full variable domain (outside the CDR3, taken from reference TRBV19 and TRBJ1-5): DGGITQSPKYLFRKEGQNVTLSCEQNLNHDAMYWYRQDPGQGLRLIYYSQIVNDFQKGDIAEGYSVSREKKESFPLTVTSAQKNPTAFYLCASSISGQPSQPQHFGDGTRLSIL.

The chain combines TRBV19 with TRBJ1-4; D possibly corresponds to TRBD1 (6 bases). CDR1 LNHDA and CDR2 SQIVND come from the germline V gene (reference sequence). Trimming stripped 3 bases from V and 1 base from J, with 15 bases between. The CDR3 is made up of 17 amino acids. The CDR3 here is CASSMGRGAGTNEKLFF. CDR3 nucleotide sequence: TGTGCCAGTAGTATGGGCAGGGGCGCAGGAACTAATGAAAAACTGTTTTTT.

This rearrangement joins TRBV5-4 to TRBJ1-1; D possibly corresponds to TRBD1 (5 bases). Trimming took 6 bases from V and 2 from J, leaving 11 bases between them. Germline-derived CDR1 and CDR2 are SGHNT and YYREEE (reference sequence). CDR3 length: 13 residues. CDR3 loop: CASTQGFNTEAFF. The CDR3 DNA sequence: TGTGCCAGCACCCAGGGATTTAACACTGAAGCTTTCTTT.

V is TRBV18 and J is TRBJ2-5; D possibly corresponds to TRBD1 (5 bases). The germline V gene encodes CDR1 KGHSH and CDR2 LQKENI. The CDR3 is 12 residues long. V lost 4 bases to trimming and J lost 5 bases, with 8 bases between them. CDR3 in DNA: TGTGCCAGCTCACTCAAGGGGGAGACCCAGTACTTC. Protein: CASSLKGETQYF.

V usage is TRBV4-3 and J usage is TRBJ2-3; D not resolved. CDR1 LGHNA and CDR2 YSLEER come from the germline V gene. V lost 0 bases to trimming and J lost 6 bases, with 7 bases between them. The CDR3 length is 13 residues. For the CDR3, the DNA is TGCGCCAGCAGCCAAGATAGGCTGGATACGCAGTATTTT. As protein: CASSQDRLDTQYF.

The chain uses TRBV5-8 and TRBJ2-3, with TRBD2 identical over 7 bases. The CDR3 extends over 16 amino acids. The V gene end was trimmed by 2 bases and the J gene end by 2 bases; junction bases not matched to a gene: 8. CDR1 and CDR2 from the germline V gene are SGHTS and YDEGEE. CDR3 DNA: TGTGCCAGCAGCTTCGGGACCGGGAGGAACACAGATACGCAGTATTTT. Amino acids: CASSFGTGRNTDTQYF.

The chain couples TRBV9 to TRBJ2-1; 12 bases align to TRBD2. Trimming removed 7 bases from V and 7 bases from J; junction bases left unmatched: 6. Germline lookup yields CDR1 SGDLS and CDR2 YYNGEE. CDR3 length: 14 amino acids. DNA of the CDR3: TGTGCCAGCGGCCGACTAGCGGGGGTTAATGAGCAGTTCTTC. It yields the protein CASGRLAGVNEQFF.

The chain combines TRBV6-6 with TRBJ1-1; D ambiguous. V was cut by 5 bases and J by 3 bases, with 10 bases left in between. Germline V gene sequence: CDR1 MNHNY, CDR2 SVGAGI (reference sequence). This CDR3 comprises 13 residues. The CDR3 region is CASSRLGDTEAFF. CDR3 bases: TGTGCCAGCAGTCGCCTCGGGGACACTGAAGCTTTCTTT.

CDR3 residues: CASTGGNQPQHF. Written as DNA, the CDR3 is TGTGCCAGCACCGGGGGCAATCAGCCCCAGCATTTT. The chain couples TRBV2 to TRBJ1-5, with D hard to call. V lost 7 bases, J lost 2 bases, and 6 bases lay in between. This CDR3 is 12 amino acids long. Germline values: CDR1 SNHLY, CDR2 FYNNEI.

This clone has a single count. V is TRBV15 and J is TRBJ2-7, with D possibly being TRBD1 (6 bases). The CDR3 is made up of 17 amino acids. The germline V gene encodes CDR1 LNHNV and CDR2 YYDKDF (reference sequence). Between the trimmed V and J ends, which lost 1 base and 0 bases, there was a span of 16 bases. CDR3 DNA sequence: TGTGCCACCAGCAGAGCCGCTACAGGGCTGAGCTCCTACGAGCAGTACTTC. Encoded protein: CATSRAATGLSSYEQYF.

The gene calls are TRBV6-7 and TRBJ2-7, with TRBD1 identical over 7 bases. TRBV6-7 is treated as an ORF (open reading frame) with a function not yet certain. CDR3 length equals 12 residues. The CDR3 DNA reads as TGTGCAAGGGGACAGACGGATTACGAGCAGTACTTC. It yields the protein CARGQTDYEQYF.

The chain joins TRBV9 to TRBJ2-5; 15 nucleotides agree with TRBD2. Germline assignment: CDR1 SGDLS and CDR2 YYNGEE. The J segment lost 1 base and the V segment lost 2 bases, leaving 3 bases of the junction unmatched. CDR3 length: 17 amino acids. The DNA of the CDR3 is TGTGCCAGCAGCGTTGGGACTAGCGGGGGGATCCAAGAGACCCAGTACTTC. Amino acids: CASSVGTSGGIQETQYF.

CDR3 sequence: CASSQERSGPDTQYF. CDR3 coding DNA: TGTGCCAGCAGCCAAGAAAGATCTGGCCCAGATACGCAGTATTTT. The gene calls are TRBV4-2 and TRBJ2-3; D remains ambiguous. CDR1 is LGHNA, CDR2 YNFKEQ, per germline. The germline V and J ends were trimmed by 0 bases and 4 bases, with 11 bases remaining between them. This CDR3 contains 15 residues.

The chain has TRBV25-1 and TRBJ1-1, with 8 positions matching TRBD1. CDR3 length: 15 amino acids. Germline CDR1 and CDR2: MGHDK and SYGVNS. Trimming took 5 bases from V and 0 from J; bases not matched to a gene: 5. DNA of the CDR3: TGTGCCAGCAGTAGGACAGGGCCCATGAACACTGAAGCTTTCTTT. Protein sequence: CASSRTGPMNTEAFF. Looking up the rest from reference TRBV25-1 and TRBJ1-1 gives the full variable domain: EADIYQTPRYLVIGTGKKITLECSQTMGHDKMYWYQQDPGMELHLIHYSYGVNSTEKGDLSSESTVSRIRTEHFPLTLESARPSHTSQYLCASSRTGPMNTEAFFGQGTRLTVV.

This chain joins TRBV6-1 and TRBJ2-5; the D gene is possibly TRBD2 (5 bases). The CDR3 length is 13 residues. The V and J ends lost 6 bases and 4 bases respectively, with 12 bases between them. Germline CDR1 MNHNS, CDR2 SASEGT. The CDR3 protein is CASSTRFLETQYF. The CDR3 bases are TGTGCCAGCAGCACTAGGTTCCTAGAGACCCAGTACTTC.

The chain combines TRBV7-9 with TRBJ2-1; D not resolved. CDR1 and CDR2 from the germline V gene are SEHNR and FQNEAQ (reference sequence). This CDR3 region has 10 residues. The V and J ends lost 1 base and 9 bases respectively, with 1 base between them. The CDR3 sequence: CASSLVEQFF. The CDR3 nucleotides are TGTGCCAGCAGCTTAGTTGAGCAGTTCTTC.

V and J are TRBV10-3 and TRBJ1-1; 9 bases agree with TRBD1. Unmatched junction bases numbered 6, after V lost 0 bases and J lost 1 base. Germline assignment: CDR1 ENHRY and CDR2 SYGVKD. The CDR3 is 17 residues long. CDR3 DNA sequence: TGTGCCATCAGTGAGTCTCTGGGACAGGGAAGGAACACTGAAGCTTTCTTT. As protein: CAISESLGQGRNTEAFF.

This clone occurred a few times. This rearrangement joins TRBV19 to TRBJ2-1; 11 bases align to TRBD2. The CDR3 extends over 14 amino acids. V shed 8 bases, J shed 2 bases, and the junction held 2 bases outside the gene matches. CDR1 is LNHDA, CDR2 SQIVND, per germline (reference sequence). The CDR3: CASSSGGPYNEQFF. The CDR3 DNA reads as TGTGCCAGTTCTAGCGGGGGGCCCTACAATGAGCAGTTCTTC.

The V gene is TRBV29-1, the J gene TRBJ2-5; no reliable D call. Germline CDR1 and CDR2: SQVTM and ANQGSEA. The CDR3 consists of 8 residues. Trimming stripped 4 bases from V and 10 bases from J, with 4 bases between. The CDR3 spells CSVGDQYF. The CDR3, as DNA: TGCAGCGTTGGGGACCAGTACTTC.

The V call is TRBV9, the J call TRBJ1-5; perhaps TRBD1 as D (6 bases). The CDR3 contains 14 residues. V lost 4 bases and J lost 3, with 11 bases in between. Germline V gene lookup returns CDR1 SGDLS and CDR2 YYNGEE. CDR3 coding DNA: TGTGCCAGCAGCCCCGGGACAAACAATCAGCCCCAGCATTTT. Its protein is CASSPGTNNQPQHF.